The entry that follows covers one T cell receptor (beta chain) sequence. Assay used: immunoSEQ multiplex PCR; TCRdb lists only in-frame clones, some missing. The sample has 65,000 to 95,000 clones; roughly 80% are singletons. The data stem from a study of blood T cell repertoires in COVID-19. The CDR3 is 13 amino acids. V was trimmed by 1 base and J by 6 bases, leaving 7 bases between them. Germline values: CDR1 MNHNS, CDR2 SASEGT. The specimen was peripheral blood. V is TRBV6-1 and J is TRBJ1-5; D ambiguous. The sequence was obtained from a woman aged 40 to 49 with active or convalescent COVID-19. The CDR3 is CASSEGYGQPQHF. CDR3 DNA sequence: TGTGCCAGCAGTGAAGGGTACGGTCAGCCCCAGCATTTT.